The rows below give T cell receptor beta chains drawn from one sample of a study of regulatory T cells in long-lasting Graves disease. TCRdb analysed the multiplex PCR reads with MiXCR anew, one entry per CDR3 protein. The sample yields 450,000 to 650,000 distinct CDR3 sequences, around 15% seen once. The sample was also linked to a second study, of T cells in Graves' hyperthyroidism and ophthalmopathy.

Sequencing used peripheral blood mononuclear cells (PBMCs), obtained at new diagnosis, from a patient treated with antithyroid drugs. The receptors shown here come from a woman aged 35-60 years with Graves disease. CDR3s include the opening cysteine and the closing phenylalanine or tryptophan. A D gene is named only where the DNA matches it firmly. Not every row has a clone size; where given, it reads once, few, many or a size class.

v_gene: TRBV7-2; d_gene: .; abundance: .; j_gene: TRBJ2-3; CDR3aa: CASSLRVTGSGSTQYF; CDR3nt: TGTGCCAGCAGCTTGAGGGTCACCGGCTCAGGGAGTACGCAGTATTTT
v_gene: TRBV6-6; d_gene: TRBD1; abundance: many; j_gene: TRBJ2-1; CDR3aa: CASSYSDRYNEQFF; CDR3nt: TGTGCCAGCAGTTACTCGGACAGGTACAATGAGCAGTTCTTC
v_gene: TRBV7-2; d_gene: .; abundance: .; j_gene: TRBJ1-1; CDR3aa: CASTLGISNTEAFF; CDR3nt: TGTGCCAGCACCCTCGGGATATCGAACACTGAAGCTTTCTTT
v_gene: TRBV5-1; d_gene: TRBD1; abundance: .; j_gene: TRBJ1-3; CDR3aa: CASSTDRGYGNTIYF; CDR3nt: TGCGCCAGCAGCACGGACAGGGGTTACGGAAACACCATATATTTT
v_gene: TRBV7-3; d_gene: .; abundance: .; j_gene: TRBJ2-3; CDR3aa: CASSVSGGSRDTQYF; CDR3nt: TGTGCCAGCAGCGTGTCGGGGGGCAGTAGAGATACGCAGTATTTT
v_gene: TRBV29-1; d_gene: .; abundance: .; j_gene: TRBJ2-3; CDR3aa: CSVEDGRSSTDTQYF; CDR3nt: TGCAGCGTTGAAGACGGGCGGTCTAGCACAGATACGCAGTATTTT
v_gene: TRBV28; d_gene: .; abundance: few; j_gene: TRBJ1-5; CDR3aa: CASSFDALGSNQPQHF; CDR3nt: TGTGCCAGCAGTTTCGATGCCCTCGGGAGCAATCAGCCCCAGCATTTT
v_gene: TRBV12-3/TRBV12-4; d_gene: .; abundance: few; j_gene: TRBJ1-6; CDR3aa: CASSLDSGSPLHF; CDR3nt: TGTGCCAGCAGTTTGGACTCCGGGTCACCCCTCCACTTT
v_gene: TRBV2; d_gene: .; abundance: many; j_gene: TRBJ2-2; CDR3aa: CASSDPPRMAGELFF; CDR3nt: TGTGCCAGCAGTGATCCCCCCCGAATGGCCGGGGAGCTGTTTTTT
v_gene: TRBV29-1; d_gene: .; abundance: .; j_gene: TRBJ1-3; CDR3aa: CSVGVSGNTIYF; CDR3nt: TGCAGCGTTGGAGTGAGCGGAAACACCATATATTTT